This entry concerns a single T cell receptor (beta chain). This record belongs to a study of blood T cell repertoires in COVID-19. On the study more broadly: The study drew acute and convalescent COVID-19 samples from the United States, Italy and Spain.

This CDR3 contains 17 residues. Germline V gene sequence: CDR1 LGHNA, CDR2 YNFKEQ. V lost 1 base and J 9 bases, leaving 22 bases between the germline ends. Methods used by the authors: Reference gene primer amplification gave estimated nucleated cell counts. Some clones are missing from TCRdb's copy, which holds only in-frame ones; the method was immunoSEQ multiplex PCR. Clonal size and the V and J genes are those of that table, whereas D and trimming came from the DNA. The data show about 320,000 clones, around 84% seen once. Clinical histories supplied by participants themselves formed the basis of cohort assignment.

This clonotype was obtained from a woman in her 30s who had been exposed to COVID-19. This chain links TRBV4-2 with TRBJ1-5; no clear D. The specimen sequenced was PBMCs or T cells enriched from blood (not recorded which). DNA for the CDR3: TGTGCCAGCAGCCAAGGAGGCGCGGGCCAAACCTTGGCGCCCCAGCATTTT. It is translated as CASSQGGAGQTLAPQHF.